Below, 27 T cell receptor beta chains from the same sample are listed, as sequenced in a study of T cell responses to AZD1222 COVID-19 vaccine. Sequencing used immunoSEQ multiplex PCR; TCRdb keeps in-frame clones, though not all of them. The sample consists of 150,000 to 170,000 clones, 90% of them appearing once. The input for sequencing was peripheral blood, taken on day 0 of AZD1222 vaccination. The source of these receptors is an adult in good health.

Remarks on this clone: Other DNA sequences from this sample encode an identical CDR3 as well. This sequence joins TRBV9 and TRBJ1-2; D is perhaps TRBD1 (5 bases). Trimming cost V 5 bases and J 3 bases, with 14 bases left between them. CDR1 is SGDLS, CDR2 YYNGEE, per germline. The CDR3 is 14 amino acids. DNA of the CDR3: TGTGCCAGCAGTCATTCGGGGGGAGACTATGGCTACACCTTC. Its protein product is CASSHSGGDYGYTF.

This chain connects TRBV21-1 to TRBJ2-1; the DNA was not compared with TRBD1, the D call given in the table. TRBV21-1 constitutes a pseudogene. The CDR3 spans 14 residues. CDR3 DNA: TGTGCCAGCAGGGGGACAGGGCCCTACAATGAGCAGTTCTTC. Translation gives CASRGTGPYNEQFF.

In its sample, this clone was seen once. J is TRBJ1-1 and V is TRBV10-3; D possibly corresponds to TRBD1 (5 bases). There are 13 residues in the CDR3. The V end lost 3 bases, the J end lost 2 bases, and 7 bases lay between the germline ends. Per germline, CDR1 ENHRY and CDR2 SYGVKD. The CDR3 loop is CAISDRVNTEAFF. The CDR3 DNA follows: TGTGCCATCAGTGACAGGGTTAACACTGAAGCTTTCTTT.

V gene TRBV7-9 combines with J gene TRBJ1-2; D possibly corresponds to TRBD1 (6 bases). The CDR3 length is 15 residues. Germline lookup yields CDR1 SEHNR and CDR2 FQNEAQ (reference sequence). Trimming stripped 5 bases from V and 2 bases from J, with 15 bases between. The CDR3 loop is CASSVPTGQNYGYTF. The CDR3 bases are TGTGCCAGCAGCGTCCCAACGGGACAAAACTATGGCTACACCTTC.

V usage is TRBV28 and J usage is TRBJ1-3; D might be TRBD1 (5 bases). Trimming took off 5 bases at V and 0 bases at J, with 17 bases between the two ends. The CDR3 loop spans 17 amino acids. The germline V gene encodes CDR1 MDHEN and CDR2 SYDVKM. CDR3 sequence reads: CASSPPYWGYSGNTIYF. CDR3 in DNA: TGTGCCAGCAGTCCTCCCTATTGGGGCTACTCTGGAAACACCATATATTTT.

This clone was seen only once. The V call is TRBV7-2, the J call TRBJ1-2; 7 bases are shared with TRBD1. Per the germline V gene, CDR1 is SGHTA and CDR2 is FQGNSA. The ends lost 2 bases at V and 3 bases at J; junction bases unmatched: 9. The CDR3 has 16 amino acids. CDR3: CASSLNSRGSYYGYTF. CDR3 nucleotide sequence: TGTGCCAGCAGCTTAAATTCCAGGGGGAGCTACTATGGCTACACCTTC.

The chain couples TRBV6-5 to TRBJ1-6; 9 nucleotides align to TRBD1. Germline CDR1 is MNHEY and CDR2 is SVGAGI. The CDR3 has 14 residues. After removal of 7 bases from V and 6 bases from J, the junction contained 4 bases not matched to a gene. This CDR3 reads CASIVTGGNSPLHF. The CDR3, as DNA: TGTGCCAGCATCGTGACAGGGGGTAATTCACCCCTCCACTTT.

The V and J genes are TRBV7-9 and TRBJ2-1; 15 nucleotides align to TRBD2. The V and J ends lost 5 bases and 11 bases, in that order; junction bases with no gene match: 7. CDR1 is SEHNR and CDR2 is FQNEAQ in the germline V gene (reference sequence). This CDR3 is built from 15 residues. CDR3 in amino acids: CASSLAGTSGGKQFF. In DNA, the CDR3 is TGTGCCAGCAGCCTCGCCGGGACTAGCGGGGGGAAGCAGTTCTTC.

There are a few counts of this clone. This chain links TRBV4-1 with TRBJ1-1; D uncertain. This CDR3 has 12 residues. With 0 bases removed from V and 3 bases from J, the gap between germline ends came to 2 bases. Germline loops: CDR1 MGHRA, CDR2 YSYEKL. CDR3 protein: CASSQDYTEAFF. The CDR3 DNA reads as TGCGCCAGCAGCCAAGATTACACTGAAGCTTTCTTT.

This chain uses TRBV11-3 with TRBJ2-2; tentative D call: TRBD2 (5 bases). From germline, CDR1 is SGHNT and CDR2 YENEEA. Between the trimmed V and J ends, which lost 7 bases and 4 bases, there was a span of 13 bases. This CDR3 is 14 amino acids long. This CDR3 reads CASTPGSGTGELFF. Here the CDR3 DNA reads TGTGCCAGCACCCCGGGGTCCGGCACCGGGGAGCTGTTTTTT.

This clone was found once. The rearrangement links TRBV7-9 to TRBJ1-2; no clear D gene. The CDR3 loop spans 13 amino acids. V lost 1 base and J 7 bases, leaving 10 bases between the germline ends. The germline V gene has CDR1 SEHNR and CDR2 FQNEAQ (reference sequence). In DNA form, the CDR3 reads TGTGCCAGCAGCTTAGTCTCTCCAGGTGGCTACACCTTC. This codes for CASSLVSPGGYTF.

The rearrangement joins TRBV6-6 to TRBJ1-2; D not certain. The CDR3 is 13 residues long. Germline V gene sequence: CDR1 MNHNY, CDR2 SVGAGI (reference sequence). Trimming left V 6 bases short and J 2 bases short, with 10 bases between. CDR3 residues: CASSRPPNYGYTF. The CDR3 DNA sequence: TGTGCCAGCAGCCGGCCTCCCAACTATGGCTACACCTTC.

This clone was detected a few times. This chain links TRBV10-3 with TRBJ2-7; D gene uncertain. Looked up from germline, CDR1 is ENHRY and CDR2 is SYGVKD. The CDR3 has 14 amino acids. V dropped 6 bases and J dropped 0 bases, with 12 bases sitting between them. The CDR3 DNA sequence: TGTGCCATCAGGTCGCCCAGAAGCTCCTACGAGCAGTACTTC. Protein product: CAIRSPRSSYEQYF.

As concerns this clone: An end of the junction does not agree with germline; a read error may underlie this. V gene TRBV30 combines with J gene TRBJ2-7, with 9 bases identical to TRBD1. Germline loops: CDR1 GTSNPN, CDR2 SVGIG (reference sequence). The CDR3 has 16 amino acids. The CDR3 DNA reads TGTGCCTGGACTGGACAGGGGTCCTCTTTGGGCGGCGAGCAGTGCTTC. Its translation is CAWTGQGSSLGGEQCF.

The rearrangement uses TRBV6-4 and TRBJ1-6; D is uncertain. Trimming removed 6 bases from V and 0 bases from J, with 6 bases in between. Germline V gene data show CDR1 as MRHNA and CDR2 as SNTAGT. CDR3 length equals 14 residues. The CDR3 is CASRDNSYNSPLHF. CDR3 coding DNA: TGTGCCAGCAGAGACAACTCCTATAATTCACCCCTCCACTTT.

The chain employs TRBV28 and TRBJ1-2; possibly TRBD1 for D (5 bases). This CDR3 region has 13 residues. Trimming pared 3 bases from V and 4 bases from J, leaving 9 bases between. Germline values: CDR1 MDHEN, CDR2 SYDVKM. In DNA, the CDR3 is TGTGCCAGCAGTTTGGTAGGGACCTATGGCTACACCTTC. It specifies CASSLVGTYGYTF.

The chain links TRBV10-3 to TRBJ2-7; D might be TRBD1 (6 bases). The CDR3 totals 15 residues. The V gene lost 3 bases and the J gene lost 0 bases, with 12 bases spanning the gap. CDR1 is ENHRY and CDR2 is SYGVKD in the germline V gene. CDR3 sequence reads: CAISDRDIHSYEQYF. The CDR3 region has the DNA TGTGCCATCAGTGACAGGGACATACACTCCTACGAGCAGTACTTC.

This chain links TRBV3-1 (or the pseudogene TRBV3-2) with TRBJ1-1; possible D gene TRBD1, 5 bases. Germline V lookup: CDR1 LGHDT, CDR2 YNNKEL (reference sequence). The CDR3 is 17 residues long. Trimming stripped 0 bases from V and 6 bases from J, with 20 bases between. The CDR3 DNA follows: TGTGCCAGCAGCCAAGAACGAAGAGTCGGGGGAGGGGCTGAAGCTTTCTTT. This encodes CASSQERRVGGGAEAFF.

The V and J genes are TRBV6-5 and TRBJ1-1; D call uncertain. V was trimmed by 4 bases and J by 2 bases, leaving 5 bases between them. This CDR3 is built from 12 residues. Germline V gene sequence: CDR1 MNHEY, CDR2 SVGAGI. The DNA of the CDR3 is TGTGCCAGCAGTTCGGTAAACACTGAAGCTTTCTTT. This sequence encodes CASSSVNTEAFF.

V usage is TRBV3-1 (or the pseudogene TRBV3-2) and J usage is TRBJ1-2, with D hard to call. Per germline, CDR1 LGHDT and CDR2 YNNKEL (reference sequence). This CDR3 spans 12 amino acids. V was clipped by 1 base and J by 4 bases, with 4 bases between them. CDR3 nucleotides: TGTGCCAGCAGCCAAGGGATCTATGGCTACACCTTC. Residues: CASSQGIYGYTF.

V gene TRBV6-5 combines with J gene TRBJ2-7; D possibly corresponds to TRBD1 (6 bases). The germline V gene has CDR1 MNHEY and CDR2 SVGAGI. V was pared by 7 bases and J by 4 bases, with 11 bases between. There are 12 residues in the CDR3. The CDR3 nucleotides read TGTGCCAGCACCACAAGGGGGTACGAGCAGTACTTC. Its protein product is CASTTRGYEQYF.

The chain uses TRBV19 and TRBJ2-7; D perhaps matches TRBD1 (6 bases). The CDR3 has 15 amino acids. Trimming cost V 7 bases and J 3 bases, with 19 bases left between them. Germline lookup yields CDR1 LNHDA and CDR2 SQIVND (reference sequence). The CDR3 bases are TGTGCCAGTACCCGAACCCGGGACATGATCTACGAGCAGTACTTC. Protein sequence: CASTRTRDMIYEQYF.

This clone was seen repeatedly, ten times or more. J is TRBJ2-7 and V is TRBV3-1 (or the pseudogene TRBV3-2), with D perhaps TRBD1 or TRBD2 (5 bases each). CDR1 LGHDT and CDR2 YNNKEL come from the germline V gene (reference sequence). Trimming removed 2 bases from V and 4 bases from J, with 12 bases in between. The CDR3 has 14 residues. The CDR3 loop reads CASSQPGTVYEQYF. The CDR3 DNA sequence: TGTGCCAGCAGCCAACCCGGGACGGTGTACGAGCAGTACTTC.

This clone is a singleton in its sample. The V and J genes are TRBV19 and TRBJ1-4; the match to TRBD1 covers 7 bases. From germline, CDR1 is LNHDA and CDR2 SQIVND (reference sequence). There are 14 residues in the CDR3. J gave up 8 bases and V 8 bases, and 11 bases lay outside the gene matches. CDR3 amino acids: CASRGDSFEEKLFF. In nucleotides, the CDR3 is TGTGCCAGTCGGGGGGACAGTTTCGAGGAAAAACTGTTTTTT.

This chain joins TRBV19 and TRBJ2-1, with TRBD2 as a possible D gene (5 bases). Germline V CDR1 and CDR2: LNHDA, SQIVND (reference sequence). The CDR3 extends over 16 amino acids. The V gene lost 3 bases and the J gene lost 5 bases, with 17 bases spanning the gap. CDR3 amino acids: CASSIRRAGFNNEQFF. The CDR3 DNA is TGTGCCAGTAGTATTCGACGGGCGGGTTTTAACAATGAGCAGTTCTTC. The variable domain in full, with the rest retrieved from reference TRBV19 and TRBJ2-1, is DGGITQSPKYLFRKEGQNVTLSCEQNLNHDAMYWYRQDPGQGLRLIYYSQIVNDFQKGDIAEGYSVSREKKESFPLTVTSAQKNPTAFYLCASSIRRAGFNNEQFFGPGTRLTVL.

V and J are TRBV10-2 and TRBJ2-2, with 11 bases that match TRBD2. Per germline, CDR1 WSHSY and CDR2 SAAADI. The CDR3 is 17 amino acids. V trimming: 6 bases; J trimming: 0 bases; junction bases outside the gene matches: 6. CDR3 region: CASRMGLAATNTGELFF. The CDR3 DNA reads TGCGCCAGCAGGATGGGACTAGCGGCTACGAACACCGGGGAGCTGTTTTTT.

The chain links TRBV19 to TRBJ1-4, with 9 bases fitting TRBD1. Looked up from germline, CDR1 is LNHDA and CDR2 is SQIVND (reference sequence). This CDR3 region has 14 residues. Losses at the gene ends were 3 bases for V and 5 bases for J; bases not matched to a gene: 1. The chain's CDR3 is CASSMGQGNEKLFF. DNA of the CDR3: TGTGCCAGTAGTATGGGACAGGGCAATGAAAAACTGTTTTTT.